This TCR beta chain was retrieved from a study of T cell repertoires in ileal Crohn's disease. Study background: Approximately 35% were active smokers at surgery; median disease duration was approximately 8.5 years.

With respect to this clone: The antigen remains undetermined.

Points from the study as a whole: Compared with CD4 T cells, sorted CD8 cells carried more expanded clones. Clonal expansions were more frequent in active smokers than non-smokers at surgery.

Repertoires were generated with immunoSEQ multiplex PCR, while TCRdb's copy carries only in-frame clones and drops some. The sample includes about 14,000 clones, approximately 81% seen only once; the top ten take about 6%. The germline V and J ends were trimmed by 1 base and 2 bases, with 12 bases remaining between them. The CDR3 runs to 15 residues. The germline CDR1 and CDR2 sequences are SGHNT and YYREEE (reference sequence). Material: ileal tissue. The chain uses TRBV5-4 and TRBJ2-5; a weak D match, TRBD1 (6 bases). The clonotype was recovered from an adult with Crohn's disease. The CDR3 DNA reads as TGTGCCAGCAGCTTGAACAGGGTATGGCAAGAGACCCAGTACTTC. As protein: CASSLNRVWQETQYF.